This T cell receptor (beta chain) is drawn from a study of blood T cell repertoires in COVID-19 (dated by TCRdb to 2020 to 2022). For the study in its entirety: Samples from collaborators originated in the United States, Italy and Spain and spanned both the acute and convalescent phases of COVID-19. The prospective study material was composed of cDNA or gDNA derived from T cells, B-cell-depleted T cells, or PBMCs. Deeply sampled blood TCRbeta repertoires from subjects exposed to, actively infected with, or recovered from COVID-19 were included in the dataset. The repertoires were released in a freely available public database meant as a resource for research on the immune response to SARS-CoV-2. Samples came from the ongoing ImmuneRACE study (first 160 participants) plus 1,254 subjects from 6 global collaborators. Nearly every sample came with metadata listing a de-identified subject ID, COVID-19 status, age in years and sex. Where available, HLA class I and class II types were taken from metadata supplied by the sample provider and were not determined by assay-based typing. Results the study describes overall, beyond this receptor: The quantity of clinical and demographic metadata differed by source and by participant and was supplied without curation.

One collaborating source in Seattle enrolled patients while the patients were actively infected and followed the patients over time throughout the course of disease. Whole blood was collected in K2EDTA tubes by collaborating institutions according to the institutions' own protocols. Collaborator samples were shipped for TCRbeta analysis as frozen whole blood, isolated PBMCs, or DNA extracted from either sample type. Worth noting for this clone: It has no known antigen specificity. Base qualities are not recorded, but no much larger clone differs from it by a single base.

The CDR3 spans 17 residues, from the cysteine through the phenylalanine. The retained sequence is limited to the CDR3, 51 bases, with the frame set at the first base. The germline V gene (reference sequence) sets CDR1 to MNHEY and CDR2 to SMNVEV. Ends trimmed: V by 6 bases, J by 1 base; bases unmatched to a gene: 9. TCRbeta CDR3 regions were amplified from genomic DNA by means of the immunoSEQ Assay, a bias-controlled multiplex PCR. The study's processing was this. Within the assay, amplification of reference gene primers was used to estimate how many nucleated cells each sample contained. To quantify the absolute abundance of each unique TCRbeta CDR3 rearrangement, sequence reads were collapsed and filtered. Productive Simpson clonality was computed per sample as the square root of Simpson's diversity index over productive rearrangements. The clones in this table, taken by TCRdb from immuneACCESS, are in-frame only. Not every clone is retained; where verified, under half of the shortfall comes from an unresolved V gene, and the cause of the rest is unknown. That table furnishes V, J and clone size, whereas the DNA furnished D and trimming. The sample data list 250,000 to 350,000 clones, and approximately 84% of these were observed just once. The biggest ten clones account for roughly 1.6% of the sample.

The V and J genes are TRBV27 and TRBJ2-3; 11 bases in the junction line up with TRBD2. The source of this sequence is a human donor with COVID-19, enrolled during active disease. The donor label of this sample is uncertain. Sequencing was done on a sample of peripheral blood. CDR3 region: CASRLAGGWVRTDTQYF. At the DNA level, the sequence is TGTGCCAGCAGGCTAGCGGGAGGCTGGGTACGCACAGATACGCAGTATTTT.